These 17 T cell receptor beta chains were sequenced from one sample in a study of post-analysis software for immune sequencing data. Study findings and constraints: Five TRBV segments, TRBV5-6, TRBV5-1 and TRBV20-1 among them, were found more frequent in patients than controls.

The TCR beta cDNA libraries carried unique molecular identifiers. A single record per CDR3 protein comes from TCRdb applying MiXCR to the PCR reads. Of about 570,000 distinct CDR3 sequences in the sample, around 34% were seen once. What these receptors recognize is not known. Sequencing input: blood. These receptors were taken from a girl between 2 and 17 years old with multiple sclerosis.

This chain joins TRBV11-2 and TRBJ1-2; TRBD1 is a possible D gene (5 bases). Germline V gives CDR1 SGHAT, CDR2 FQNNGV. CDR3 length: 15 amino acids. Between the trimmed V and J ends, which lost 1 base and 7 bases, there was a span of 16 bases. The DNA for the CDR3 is TGTGCCAGCAGCTTAGGGGGCGGCAGGGCTGGTGGCTACACCTTC. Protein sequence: CASSLGGGRAGGYTF.

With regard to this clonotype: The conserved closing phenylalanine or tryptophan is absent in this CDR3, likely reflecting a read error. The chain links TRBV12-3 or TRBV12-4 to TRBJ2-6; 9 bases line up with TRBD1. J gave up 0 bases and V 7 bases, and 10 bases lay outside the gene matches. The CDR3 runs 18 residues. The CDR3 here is CASTPGQGRLSGANVLTL. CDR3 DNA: TGTGCCAGCACCCCTGGACAGGGGAGGCTCTCTGGGGCCAACGTCCTGACTCTC.

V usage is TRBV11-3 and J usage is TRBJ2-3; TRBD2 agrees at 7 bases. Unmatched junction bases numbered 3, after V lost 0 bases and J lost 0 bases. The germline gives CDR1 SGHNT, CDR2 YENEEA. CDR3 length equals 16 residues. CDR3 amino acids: CASSLDVSGSTDTQYF. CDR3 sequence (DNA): TGTGCCAGCAGCTTAGATGTTAGCGGGAGCACAGATACGCAGTATTTT.

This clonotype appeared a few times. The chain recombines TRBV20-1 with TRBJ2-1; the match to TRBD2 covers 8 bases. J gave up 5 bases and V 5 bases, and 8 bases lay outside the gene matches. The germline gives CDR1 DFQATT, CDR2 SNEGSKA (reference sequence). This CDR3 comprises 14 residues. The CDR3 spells CSALGTSGNNEQFF. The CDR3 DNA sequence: TGCAGTGCTCTTGGGACTAGTGGCAACAATGAGCAGTTCTTC.

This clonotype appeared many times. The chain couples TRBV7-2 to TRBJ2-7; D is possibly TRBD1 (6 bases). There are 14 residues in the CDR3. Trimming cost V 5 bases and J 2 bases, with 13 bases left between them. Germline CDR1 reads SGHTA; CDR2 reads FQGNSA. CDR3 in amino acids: CASSRDTLTYEQYF. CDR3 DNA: TGTGCCAGCAGCAGGGACACGTTAACCTACGAGCAGTACTTC.

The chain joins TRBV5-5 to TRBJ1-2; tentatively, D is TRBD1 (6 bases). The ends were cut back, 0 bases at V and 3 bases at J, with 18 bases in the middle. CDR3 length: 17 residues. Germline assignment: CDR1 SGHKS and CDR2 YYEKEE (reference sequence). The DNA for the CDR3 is TGTGCCAGCAGCTTGGAAGGTCCGTTGGGGGCCTACTATGGCTACACCTTC. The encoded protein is CASSLEGPLGAYYGYTF.

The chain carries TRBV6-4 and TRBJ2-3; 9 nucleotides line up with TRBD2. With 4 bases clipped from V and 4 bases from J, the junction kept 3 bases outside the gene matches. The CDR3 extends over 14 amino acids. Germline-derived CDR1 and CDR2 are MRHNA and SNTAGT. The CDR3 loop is CASSGAGGPDTQYF. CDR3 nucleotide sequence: TGTGCCAGCAGTGGAGCGGGGGGCCCAGATACGCAGTATTTT.

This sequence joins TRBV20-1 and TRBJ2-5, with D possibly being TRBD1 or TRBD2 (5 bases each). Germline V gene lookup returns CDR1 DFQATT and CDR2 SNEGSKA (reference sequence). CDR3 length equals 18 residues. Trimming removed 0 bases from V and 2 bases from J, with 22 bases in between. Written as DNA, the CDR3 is TGCAGTGCTAGAGATCTGAGACCCAGGGAGCCCCATCAAGAGACCCAGTACTTC. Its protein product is CSARDLRPREPHQETQYF.

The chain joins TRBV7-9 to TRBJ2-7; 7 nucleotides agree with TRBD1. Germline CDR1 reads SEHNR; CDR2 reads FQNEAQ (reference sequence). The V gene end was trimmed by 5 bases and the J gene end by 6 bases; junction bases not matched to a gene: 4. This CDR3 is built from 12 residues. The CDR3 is CASSQTGVEQYF. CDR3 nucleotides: TGTGCCAGCAGCCAAACAGGGGTCGAGCAGTACTTC. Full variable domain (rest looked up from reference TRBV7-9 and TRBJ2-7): DTGVSQNPRHKITKRGQNVTFRCDPISEHNRLYWYRQTLGQGPEFLTYFQNEAQLEKSRLLSDRFSAERPKGSFSTLEIQRTEQGDSAMYLCASSQTGVEQYFGPGTRLTVT.

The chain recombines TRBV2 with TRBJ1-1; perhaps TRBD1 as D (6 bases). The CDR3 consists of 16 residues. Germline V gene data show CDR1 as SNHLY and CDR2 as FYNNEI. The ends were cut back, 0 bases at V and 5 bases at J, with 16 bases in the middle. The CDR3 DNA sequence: TGTGCCAGCAGTGAAGCGAGGATTGGGACATTGACTGAAGCTTTCTTT. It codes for CASSEARIGTLTEAFF.

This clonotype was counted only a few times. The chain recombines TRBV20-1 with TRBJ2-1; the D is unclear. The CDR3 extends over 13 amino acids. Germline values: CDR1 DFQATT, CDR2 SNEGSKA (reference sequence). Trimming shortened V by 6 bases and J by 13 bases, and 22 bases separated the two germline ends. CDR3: CSAEAGWDRGQFF. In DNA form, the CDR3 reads TGCAGTGCCGAAGCCGGGTGGGATCGTGGACAGTTCTTC.

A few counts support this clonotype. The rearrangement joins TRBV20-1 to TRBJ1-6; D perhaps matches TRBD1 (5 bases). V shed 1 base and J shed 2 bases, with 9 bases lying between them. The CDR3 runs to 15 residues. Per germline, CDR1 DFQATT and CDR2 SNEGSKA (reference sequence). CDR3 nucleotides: TGCAGTGCTAGAGCGGGAGGGGCCTATAATTCACCCCTCCACTTT. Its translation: CSARAGGAYNSPLHF.

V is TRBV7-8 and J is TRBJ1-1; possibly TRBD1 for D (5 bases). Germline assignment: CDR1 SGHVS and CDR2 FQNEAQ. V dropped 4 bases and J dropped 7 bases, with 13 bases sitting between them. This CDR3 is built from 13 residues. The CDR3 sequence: CASSSGRGVEAFF. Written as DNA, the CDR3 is TGTGCCAGCAGCTCAGGGCGGGGAGTTGAAGCTTTCTTT.

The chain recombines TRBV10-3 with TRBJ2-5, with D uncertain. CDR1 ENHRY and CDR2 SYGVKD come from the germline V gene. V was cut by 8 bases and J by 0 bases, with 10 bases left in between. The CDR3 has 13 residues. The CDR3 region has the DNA TGTGCCATCTCGGGCCAGTACCAAGAGACCCAGTACTTC. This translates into CAISGQYQETQYF.

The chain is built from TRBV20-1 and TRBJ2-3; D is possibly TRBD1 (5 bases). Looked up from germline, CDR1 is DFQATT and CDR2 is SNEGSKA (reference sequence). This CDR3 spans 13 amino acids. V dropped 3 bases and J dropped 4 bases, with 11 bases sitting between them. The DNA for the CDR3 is TGCAGTGCTAGTTTGGGGCTGGCAGATACGCAGTATTTT. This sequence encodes CSASLGLADTQYF.

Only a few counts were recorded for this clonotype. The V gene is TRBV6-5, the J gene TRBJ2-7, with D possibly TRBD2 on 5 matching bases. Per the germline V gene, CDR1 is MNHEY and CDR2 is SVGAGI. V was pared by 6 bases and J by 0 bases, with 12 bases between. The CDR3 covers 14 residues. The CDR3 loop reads CASSSAVSSYEQYF. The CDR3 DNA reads TGTGCCAGCAGCTCAGCGGTGAGCTCCTACGAGCAGTACTTC.

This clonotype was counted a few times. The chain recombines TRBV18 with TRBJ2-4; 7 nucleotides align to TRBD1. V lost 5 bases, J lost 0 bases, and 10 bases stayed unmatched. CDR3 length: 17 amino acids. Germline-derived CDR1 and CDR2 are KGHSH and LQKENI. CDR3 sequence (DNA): TGTGCCAGCTCATCGGGACAGCAAGCTTTAGCCAAAAACATTCAGTACTTC. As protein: CASSSGQQALAKNIQYF.